The present TCR beta chain was sequenced within a study of cytomegalovirus exposure and HLA in healthy donors (dated by TCRdb to the late 2010s). For the study in its entirety: An earlier analysis of some 600 of the donors reported 250 to 300 Gb of sequence data and roughly 120 million unique TCR beta sequences obtained from around 180 million T cells. Roughly 300 gigabases of sequencing data and around 87 million unique TCR sequences were included in an early release covering roughly 600 HLA-typed donors. Of the approximately 400 genotyped donors, about 80% fell in the genetic ancestry cluster associated with self-reported Caucasian donors. The study aimed to test whether cataloging public T cell receptors could reveal signatures of past pathogen exposure. The T cell repertoires of 670 or so subjects were profiled by immunosequencing and related to cytomegalovirus serostatus. Besides the first cohort of 666 subjects, a separate validation cohort made up of 95 to 150 different subjects was used. High-throughput TCR immunosequencing, statistical association of individual TCRs with disease status, and machine learning were combined to predict cytomegalovirus infection status. A later analysis re-analyzed previously published TCR beta repertoires from approximately 670 donors and added high-resolution HLA genotyping to study TCR occurrence patterns. Rather than drawing on any new phenotypic data, the later analysis identified candidate immune exposures from TCR beta sequences and the way those sequences occurred across donors. An earlier analysis of about 600 of the donors used high-throughput TCR beta sequencing to judge whether each TCR beta V gene segment behaved as functional or pseudogenic. Donor age, sex, ethnicity and CMV serostatus were compiled alongside the repertoire data. Genome-wide SNP genotypes for about 55% of the 666 donors were used in a later genetic analysis, which treated that subset as a discovery cohort. All discovery cohort repertoires had been generated on a single sequencing platform. Class I and class II HLA loci were covered by the typing at four-digit resolution. Typing coverage differed by locus: A, B, C, DRB1 and DQB1 were typed in roughly 629-630 donors, DQA1 in around 500, DPA1 in some 610, and DPB1 in just under 480. Four or five DR-DQ haplotypes were handled as single units for association and clustering, since linkage in the cohort was strong. Among 300 to 500 genotyped donors of the cohort, an average of roughly 230,000 unique TCR beta nucleotide sequences was sequenced per donor, of which about 19% were non-productive.

Paper-wide results and their limitations: In vitro tests confirmed that a few of the cytomegalovirus-associated TCR beta chains recognize cytomegalovirus antigens. Presence/absence analyses assumed roughly uniform sequencing depth across donors, an assumption that may not hold. A later genetic analysis associated a missense DCLRE1C variant with V-gene and J-gene trimming of TCR beta chains, and an independent cohort replicated the association. A further reported finding was that TCR beta sequences accurately predicted the HLA-A and HLA-B alleles for most subjects in the first cohort. A later analysis associated about 18,000 TCR beta sequences with specific HLA alleles at a false discovery rate of 0.05. In the study, 164 TCR beta chains were listed as associated with cytomegalovirus. Only TCR beta chains were sequenced in this cohort, and the absence of alpha or paired-chain data limited detectable features. HLA typing was unavailable for some donors at each locus, so association tests used only the typed subset. A group of highly shared sequence variants was considered likely to be a technical artifact of the sequencing pipeline. Compared with the roughly 720-donor mean, donors in an Asian-associated ancestry cluster had fewer N-insertions in productive TCRs, according to a later genetic analysis. The authors suggested that the approach could potentially be generalized to other disease states and immunological phenotypes. In a later analysis, most CMV-associated TCR beta chains were found to appear HLA-restricted, with HLA associations seemingly driven largely by CMV exposure. Because counts were too low, 15 or so rarely observed V segments, including chromosome 9 orphons, were excluded from the earlier analysis of 587 of the donors. According to a later analysis, TCR association rates differed among HLA loci, with DRB1 alleles showing the most associated TCRs and HLA-C alleles showing the fewest. Most TCR sequences were observed very rarely across donors, whereas some public TCRs were present in many individuals. A later analysis reported that several top co-occurrence clusters appeared linked to parvovirus B19, influenza, CMV and Epstein-Barr virus. In an earlier analysis of about 600 of the donors, most TCR beta V segments appeared in productive rearrangements about 90% or about 30% of the time, broadly matching IMGT annotations. In a later analysis, HLA-associated TCR beta chains were found to be more clonally expanded and to have lower generation probabilities than equally common non-associated chains. The 87-base-pair reads could not distinguish some IMGT-functional V segments, including TRBV6-2 and TRBV6-3, so those segments were excluded. Linkage disequilibrium might explain the correlated functional status among segregating V segments, but an unknown experimental factor could not be excluded. The classifier was reported to diagnose cytomegalovirus status with high specificity and sensitivity in both the original cohort and the validation cohort. Strong co-occurrence of HLA alleles, especially DR and DQ, made assigning TCR associations to individual alleles difficult. For the cohort, immune exposure information was limited to CMV serostatus.

The germline V gene yields SGDLS for CDR1 and YYNGEE for CDR2. The CDR3 runs 13 residues from the cysteine to the phenylalanine. Just the 39-base CDR3 DNA is kept, in frame starting at base 1. The cohort comprised around 690 healthy bone marrow donors. At the time of sampling, every cohort member was nominally healthy, though immune exposures that went unrecorded were likely present. The donor was CMV seronegative and was included in the group of under 450 seronegative cohort members. Each donor provided a peripheral blood sample, and peripheral blood mononuclear cells were used for TCR beta sequencing. The Qiagen DNeasy Blood Extraction Kit was used to extract genomic DNA from the blood cell samples. Library creation used the immunoSEQ multiplex PCR assay. A mixture of 60 forward primers for TCR Vbeta segments and 13 reverse primers for TCR Jbeta segments was used in the multiplex PCR. Amplification of the CDR3 region of rearranged TCR beta genes was performed with a multiplex PCR assay on genomic DNA. Amplified TCR beta libraries were sequenced as 87-base-pair reads on the Illumina HiSeq System. The published analysis was carried out like this. A later analysis tallied around 82 million unique TCR beta chains across the 666 repertoires, and some 10 million of those chains were shared by two or more donors. Raw reads were error-corrected and collapsed into unique sequences by a nearest-neighbor algorithm in which closely related sequences were merged to remove PCR and sequencing errors. Alignment of CDR3 sequences to IMGT reference sequences was used to assign V, D and J gene segments. For a sequence to be retained, a match of at least six nucleotides to both a V gene segment and a J gene segment was required. A rearrangement counted as productive if the CDR3 had no stop codons and remained in frame with V and J, and every other rearrangement counted as non-productive. CDR3 was defined by IMGT convention, running from the second conserved V-encoded cysteine to the conserved J-encoded phenylalanine. Sequences without an unambiguous match to a single V gene segment were excluded from the earlier analysis of almost 600 of the donors. An earlier analysis of under 750 of the donors called V segments functional above 56.7% productive rearrangements and segregating when the between-donor standard deviation exceeded 5%. A statistical classification framework was built to diagnose cytomegalovirus status from the catalog of TCR beta chain sequences. In a later analysis, TCR nucleotide sequences were compared against IMGT/GENE-DB human TR gene sequences so that V and J genes could be assigned. The TCRdist pipeline was used in a later analysis to assign CDR3 sequences and most-parsimonious VDJ recombination scenarios. In a later analysis, each TCR beta chain was defined by its CDR3 amino acid sequence together with its V-gene family, and reads without a unique V-gene family were excluded. A later analysis removed several hundred highly shared, low-generation-probability nucleotide sequences to deal with suspected cross-contamination and a sequencing artifact. A later analysis calculated a clonal expansion index for each public chain from normalized within-repertoire ranks of inferred template counts. A later analysis computed generation probabilities with a VDJ recombination model fitted to out-of-frame rearrangements, and checked the results against IGoR. A later analysis scored TCR-TCR, TCR-HLA and TCR-CMV co-occurrence with hypergeometric tests, applying a repertoire-size bias correction to TCR pairs. A later analysis estimated false discovery rates by permuting HLA or CMV assignments 20 times. In a later analysis, co-occurring TCRs were grouped using DBSCAN, and TCRdist sequence similarity was added for clustering within HLA-allele-positive subsets. Co-occurrence clustering excluded repertoires with fewer than 30,000 or more than 120,000 public chains, plus five with anomalous nucleotide sharing. This immuneACCESS table, as held by TCRdb, lists in-frame sequences with V and J called but not all clones. Of the missing ones, under half trace to an unresolved V gene in checked studies; the others have no known cause. V, J and clone size were drawn from that table, and D and trimming were deduced from the DNA. This sample's table has entries for some 150,000 clones. In total, the top ten clones hold 2.7% of the sample.

In the case of this clone: Its antigen is still unknown. One junction end disagrees with the germline gene, perhaps due to a read error.

The receptor's source is a man aged 40-49 years in good health and CMV-seronegative. The V and J genes are TRBV9 and TRBJ1-2; the D gene is perhaps TRBD1, from 5 matching bases. Material: PBMCs. The CDR3 has the sequence CASSEGGLGDDAF. Read as DNA, the sequence is TGTGCCAGCAGCGAGGGAGGGTTGGGGGACGATGCCTTC.